This TCR beta chain emerged from a study of beta chain features in type 1 diabetes. General observations from the study: Patients with type 1 diabetes showed fewer VDJ junction insertions and more deletions. Naive, central memory and Treg TCRB repertoires seemed to resemble each other more closely in patients than they did in healthy donors.

Donors contributed one heparinised blood draw apiece, averaging about 120 mL. Sorting produced populations that all topped 98% purity. Isolated RNA was reverse transcribed in full, so expressed TCRB transcripts were sequenced. The assay was immunoSEQ multiplex PCR, and TCRdb's table has in-frame clones only and misses some. This sample yields 810,000 or so clones, of which 17% are seen a single time; 0.02% to 0.025% belongs to the top ten. Note on this clone: Its antigen is unknown.

The V gene's germline CDR1 is SGHVS and CDR2 FQNEAQ. V gave up 1 base and J gave up 2 bases, with 9 bases separating them. This CDR3 region has 14 residues. The chain couples TRBV7-8 to TRBJ2-7; D remains unclear. Sequencing used naive CD4+ T cells from blood. The receptor's source is a young woman in good health. Here the CDR3 DNA reads TGTGCCAGCAGCTTAGGGTACAGTACCTACGAGCAGTACTTC. It codes for CASSLGYSTYEQYF.